This T cell receptor beta chain is from a study of response to subunit inactivated influenza vaccine listed by TCRdb under 2018. About the full investigation: The study used deep quantitative T cell receptor repertoire profiling to track responses to a trivalent subunit inactivated influenza vaccine. The investigation overall reported the following: The authors suggested that each seasonal influenza vaccination may recruit only a limited number of new T cells.

Preparation of the library involved RT-PCR. Sequencing used an Illumina HiSeq 2500. TCRdb redid the processing of the public reads, applying fastp at Q25 and MiXCR, and retained in-frame beta chains. Each record represents a unique CDR3 protein, reported with the most common genes and DNA among its rows. The sample has about 540,000 distinct CDR3 sequences on record, less than 15% of them singletons. The ten largest clones take up roughly 10% of the sample. In regard to this clonotype: It lacks a known antigen. No much larger clone is present one base from it, and per-base qualities are unavailable.

Relative to germline, V is 3 bases shorter and J is 0 bases shorter, with 17 bases between their ends. Via the germline V gene, CDR1 is MDHEN and CDR2 SYDVKM. The CDR3 contains 17 residues, cysteine and phenylalanine counted. The read is trimmed to its CDR3 DNA, 51 bases read in frame from base 1. Rearrangement joined TRBV28 to TRBJ1-1; the D gene identity is not certain. The receptor was isolated from a man aged 50-60 years who received an inactivated influenza vaccine. Donor details come from another sample of the same person, matched by shared clones. Specimen: PBMCs from blood, collected 11 to 12 days after vaccination. The DNA sequence is TGTGCCAGCAGTTTTAGTATGGAGCCCCCTGTGAACACTGAAGCTTTCTTT. This is translated as CASSFSMEPPVNTEAFF.